Listed below are T cell receptor beta chains from one sample, sequenced in a study of persistence of HIV-infected CD4 T cells. These TCRs' antigens remain unknown. Profiling relied on immunoSEQ multiplex PCR, and the TCRdb table lists in-frame clones only, not all of them. The sample has tens of thousands of clones, roughly four fifths seen once; the top ten hold just over 0.85%. Sequenced material: CD4+ T cells sorted from PBMCs after approximately 19-hour stimulation, taken from a patient who received antiretroviral therapy. Receptors originate from an adult man with HIV who was CMV-seropositive. The CDR3 runs from the conserved cysteine through the conserved F or W. Fields, in order: D gene, V gene, clone size, J gene, CDR3 DNA, CDR3 protein. A D gene is named only where the DNA matches it firmly. For some rows the clone size is stated as once, few or many, or as a class when expanded; others skip it.

TRBD2	TRBV7-8	NA	TRBJ2-2	TGTGCCAGCAGCTCCGGACTAGCGGGGGGAGATGGCACCGGGGAGCTGTTTTTT	CASSSGLAGGDGTGELFF
NA	TRBV6-5	NA	TRBJ2-1	TGTGCCAGCCTACGGGGCGGGACAAATGAGCAGTTCTTC	CASLRGGTNEQFF
TRBD2	TRBV6-1	NA	TRBJ2-5	TGTGCCAGCAGGCTACTAGCGGGGCACGAGACCCAGTACTTC	CASRLLAGHETQYF
NA	TRBV12-3/TRBV12-4	NA	TRBJ2-7	TGTGCCAGCAGGTGGCAGGGAGAAGAGCAGTACTTC	CASRWQGEEQYF
NA	TRBV10-3	NA	TRBJ1-5	TGTGCCATCAGTCCCGGGGTCGATAATCAGCCCCAGCATTTT	CAISPGVDNQPQHF
TRBD1	TRBV6-5	NA	TRBJ2-1	TGTGCCAGCAGCTCTAACAGGGGCAATGAGCAGTTCTTC	CASSSNRGNEQFF
NA	TRBV3-1/TRBV3-2	few	TRBJ2-4	TGTGCCAGCAGCCAAATGGGGGGCCAAAACATTCAGTACTTC	CASSQMGGQNIQYF
NA	TRBV6-2/TRBV6-3	NA	TRBJ1-2	TGTGCCAGCAGTTACTCGACACCAGGGAGCTATGGCTACACCTTC	CASSYSTPGSYGYTF
TRBD1	TRBV18	NA	TRBJ1-5	TGTGCCAGCTCACCAGGGACAGGGGGGTTTAGCAATCAGCCCCAGCATTTT	CASSPGTGGFSNQPQHF
TRBD1	TRBV20-1	NA	TRBJ1-1	TGCAGTGCTAGTCCGGGACAGGGGTGGAGGAGCACTGAAGCTTTCTTT	CSASPGQGWRSTEAFF
TRBD2	TRBV9	once	TRBJ2-3	TGTGCCAGCAGCGCCCGGACTAGCGGGAGCTCTAGCACAGATACGCAGTATTTT	CASSARTSGSSSTDTQYF
NA	TRBV21-1	NA	TRBJ2-5	TGTGCCAGCAGCAACCGGGACAGGGGGCGAAAGACCCAGTACTTC	CASSNRDRGRKTQYF
NA	TRBV7-2	NA	TRBJ2-7	TGTGCCACCTCGCGAGACAGGCGAACCTACGAGCAGTACTTC	CATSRDRRTYEQYF
NA	TRBV6-5	NA	TRBJ2-7	TGTGCCAGCCGTAAGGGGAGCTACGAAGAGCAGTACTTC	CASRKGSYEEQYF
NA	TRBV28	NA	TRBJ2-3	TGTGCCAGCAAAGACAGTCTGAATACGCAGTATTTT	CASKDSLNTQYF
NA	TRBV24-1	NA	TRBJ2-3	TGTGCCACCAGTGATCCTGCAGGTGGGGGCCGAGATACGCAGTATTTT	CATSDPAGGGRDTQYF
NA	TRBV18	NA	TRBJ1-3	TGTGCCAGCTCACCAGTCGGTTTCTCTGGAAACACCATATATTTT	CASSPVGFSGNTIYF
NA	TRBV6-5	NA	TRBJ2-7	TGTGCCAGCAGTCGGGCCGAGAACTACGAGCAGTACTTC	CASSRAENYEQYF
NA	TRBV4-1	NA	TRBJ1-4	TGCGCCAGCAGCCAATCTGAAAGGGAGTCTGAAAAACTGTTTTTT	CASSQSERESEKLFF
NA	TRBV6-1	few	TRBJ2-1	TGTGCCAGCAGTGAAGAAGGGCGGGGGACACTCTACAATGAGCAGTTCTTC	CASSEEGRGTLYNEQFF
TRBD1	TRBV7-9	NA	TRBJ1-1	TGTGCCAGCAGCTCGCCGACAGGGCGGGGGAACACTGAAGCTTTCTTT	CASSSPTGRGNTEAFF
NA	TRBV7-6	NA	TRBJ1-3	TGTGCCAGCAGCCGGACGGGGACGACCGGAAACACCATATATTTT	CASSRTGTTGNTIYF
TRBD1	TRBV5-1	NA	TRBJ2-7	TGCGCCAGCAGCTGGGACAGGGCTTCCGACGAGCAGTACTTC	CASSWDRASDEQYF
TRBD2	TRBV7-2	NA	TRBJ2-7	TGTGCCAGCAGCGATTTGCGCGGGGGGGCTTTCGAGCAGTACTTC	CASSDLRGGAFEQYF
NA	TRBV20-1	NA	TRBJ1-2	TGCAGTGCTAGGGCGGGCTACACCTTC	CSARAGYTF
NA	TRBV4-3	NA	TRBJ2-7	TGCGCCAGCAGCCAAGAAGGGCGGGGAGCCTACGAGCAGTACTTC	CASSQEGRGAYEQYF
NA	TRBV7-2	once	TRBJ1-2	TGTGCCAGCAGCCCTCAGGGCTTGACGAACTATGGCTACACCTTC	CASSPQGLTNYGYTF
TRBD2	TRBV9	NA	TRBJ2-2	TGTGCCAGCAGCGGACTAGCGGAGACCGGGGAGCTGTTTTTT	CASSGLAETGELFF
NA	TRBV30	NA	TRBJ1-1	TGTGCCTGGAGTTTGTTCACTGAAGCTTTCTTT	CAWSLFTEAFF
TRBD1	TRBV19	NA	TRBJ1-2	TGTGCCAGTAGTATAAGCCCAAGGACAGGTCACTATGGCTACACCTTC	CASSISPRTGHYGYTF
TRBD2	TRBV3-1/TRBV3-2	NA	TRBJ2-1	TGTGCCAGCAGCCAAGATACTATCGGACTAGCGGGGGGGATGGGGCAGTTCTTC	CASSQDTIGLAGGMGQFF
TRBD2	TRBV28	few	TRBJ2-3	TGTGCCAGCAGTTTGCCTAGCGGCCTCACAGATACGCAGTATTTT	CASSLPSGLTDTQYF
NA	TRBV29-1	NA	TRBJ1-5	TGCAGCGTTAGGGAAGGCAATCAGCCCCAGCATTTT	CSVREGNQPQHF
NA	TRBV5-8	few	TRBJ1-1	TGTGCCAGCACCCGGGGGACGGTGAACACTGAAGCTTTCTTT	CASTRGTVNTEAFF
TRBD2	TRBV6-5	few	TRBJ2-3	TGTGCCAGCAGTTCCCAGCGGGGGGGCACAGATACGCAGTATTTT	CASSSQRGGTDTQYF
TRBD1	TRBV14	NA	TRBJ2-5	TGTGCCAGCAGCCCAGGGTATAGGGGGCGCGGTGAGACCCAGTACTTC	CASSPGYRGRGETQYF
NA	TRBV2	NA	TRBJ1-5	TGTGCCAGCAGTGACTGGGGGGGCAATCAGCCCCAGCATTTT	CASSDWGGNQPQHF
NA	TRBV19	NA	TRBJ1-1	TGTGCCAGTAGCTTGTTACGCAGTTTAAACACTGAAGCTTTCTTT	CASSLLRSLNTEAFF
NA	TRBV7-8	NA	TRBJ1-1	TGTGCCAGCAGCTTACTCAGCAGGGGCCCCACCACTGAAGCTTTCTTT	CASSLLSRGPTTEAFF
TRBD1	TRBV7-9	once	TRBJ2-2	TGTGCCAGCAGCTTACGCAGGACAGGGGGCCGAACCGGGGAGCTGTTTTTT	CASSLRRTGGRTGELFF
TRBD2	TRBV5-4	NA	TRBJ2-3	TGTGCCAGCAGCCGCGTGGCTAGCGGGGGCACAGATACGCAGTATTTT	CASSRVASGGTDTQYF
NA	TRBV15	NA	TRBJ1-2	TGTGCCACCAGCAGAGGACGTTCTTCGGGGCTCTATGGCTACACCTTC	CATSRGRSSGLYGYTF
TRBD2	TRBV7-2	NA	TRBJ2-5	TGTGCCAGCAGCTCGACTAGCGGGGGGTTCCCAGAGACCCAGTACTTC	CASSSTSGGFPETQYF
TRBD1	TRBV19	NA	TRBJ1-5	TGTGCCAGTAGTATCCTTCGGACAGGGGATCAGCCCCAGCATTTT	CASSILRTGDQPQHF
NA	TRBV2	NA	TRBJ1-1	TGTGCCAGCAGGAACAGTATGAACACTGAAGCTTTCTTT	CASRNSMNTEAFF
NA	TRBV25-1	NA	TRBJ1-2	TGTGCCAGCAGCAGGGGTTCTAACTATGGCTACACCTTC	CASSRGSNYGYTF
TRBD2	TRBV19	once	TRBJ2-7	TGTGCCAGTAGTCCGACTAGCGACCCGTCCTACGAGCAGTACTTC	CASSPTSDPSYEQYF
NA	TRBV19	NA	TRBJ2-6	TGTGCCAGTAGGCCCCAGGGTCAGGCCAACGTCCTGACTTTC	CASRPQGQANVLTF
TRBD2	TRBV19	NA	TRBJ2-2	TGTGCCAGTAGTGCCGGCGGGGGGCGGATCAACACCGGGGAGCTGTTTTTT	CASSAGGGRINTGELFF
NA	TRBV19	once	TRBJ2-5	TGTGCCAGTAGTATTTCGGGGGGCGGGGAGACCCAGTACTTC	CASSISGGGETQYF
NA	TRBV15	NA	TRBJ1-5	TGTGCCACCAGCAGAGTAGGGAGTGGCCAGCCCCAGCATTTT	CATSRVGSGQPQHF